This TCR beta chain was sequenced in a study of early T cells in non-severe SARS-CoV-2 infection. Study summary: The chains were unpaired, and the sequenced material was bulk RNA from unsorted whole blood.

TCRdb redid the calling of the 5' RACE reads with MiXCR, one entry per CDR3 protein. The repertoire has tens of thousands of distinct CDR3 sequences, nearly 5% of them found once; the top ten carry 5% to 8%. Trimming left V 6 bases short and J 1 base short, with 9 bases between. The germline gives CDR1 SGHVS, CDR2 FNYEAQ. This CDR3 is built from 13 residues. A few counts support this clonotype. This TCR came from an adult who was a healthcare worker with PCR-confirmed SARS-CoV-2 infection or an uninfected control (not recorded which). The sample comprised whole blood. This chain connects TRBV7-6 to TRBJ1-1; D remains ambiguous. Here the CDR3 reads CASSVRWNTEAFF. CDR3 nucleotide sequence: TGTGCCAGCAGTGTAAGATGGAACACTGAAGCTTTCTTT. The full variable domain, in which reference TRBV7-6 and TRBJ1-1 provide the parts outside the CDR3, is GAGVSQSPRYKVTKRGQDVALRCDPISGHVSLYWYRQALGQGPEFLTYFNYEAQQDKSGLPNDRFSAERPEGSISTLTIQRTEQRDSAMYRCASSVRWNTEAFFGQGTRLTVV.